Each of the 18 T cell receptor beta chains below was sequenced from the same sample in a study of molecular identifiers for immune sequencing clone quantification. In TCRdb, the PCR reads were re-called with MiXCR into one record per CDR3 protein. This table has 60,000 to 70,000 distinct CDR3 sequences, 19% appearing once. The material sequenced was naive CD8+ T cells from blood, with Jurkat cell RNA spiked in. This sample's subset: FACS-sorted CD8+CD4-CCR7+CD45RA+ naive T cells. Source of these receptors: a human donor in good health. Some libraries in this study had Jurkat cell RNA spiked in.

This clonotype appeared many times. The chain employs TRBV7-9 and TRBJ2-1; 8 bases line up with TRBD2. The CDR3 runs 16 residues. With 0 bases clipped from V and 9 bases from J, the junction kept 10 bases outside the gene matches. Germline assignment: CDR1 SEHNR and CDR2 FQNEAQ (reference sequence). The CDR3, as DNA: TGTGCCAGCAGCTTAGCCGGGCAGGTACGGGAGGGTGAGCAGTTCTTC. Its translation is CASSLAGQVREGEQFF.

In its sample, this clonotype was seen many times. V and J are TRBV12-3 or TRBV12-4 and TRBJ1-2; D may be TRBD1 (5 bases). The CDR3 runs 14 residues. Trimming cost V 11 bases and J 4 bases, with 20 bases left between them. This chain's CDR3 is CASLGTGFVYGYTF. The CDR3 DNA follows: TGTGCCTCCCTAGGGACGGGGTTTGTCTATGGCTACACCTTC.

Many counts were recorded for this clonotype. V usage is TRBV30 and J usage is TRBJ2-2; no definite D call. This CDR3 has 12 amino acids. CDR1 GTSNPN and CDR2 SVGIG come from the germline V gene (reference sequence). V was pared by 3 bases and J by 4 bases, with 6 bases between. This CDR3 is CAWRHSTGELFF. The CDR3, as DNA: TGTGCCTGGAGGCACAGCACCGGGGAGCTGTTTTTT.

There are a few counts of this clonotype. The V and J genes are TRBV6-5 and TRBJ2-5; a weak D match, TRBD2 (6 bases). V lost 4 bases and J 5 bases, leaving 17 bases between the germline ends. CDR1 MNHEY and CDR2 SVGAGI come from the germline V gene. The CDR3 covers 15 residues. CDR3 nucleotide sequence: TGTGCCAGCAGTTCCTGGACTATCCCGGGGGAGACCCAGTACTTC. This encodes CASSSWTIPGETQYF.

To note about this clonotype: This may be a read error: a much more frequent sequence differs by one nucleotide. This rearrangement joins TRBV9 to TRBJ2-3; D is unclear. Germline CDR1 and CDR2: SGDLS and YYNGEE. The CDR3 length is 14 residues. CDR3 residues: CASSPETGTDTRYF. For the CDR3, the DNA is TGTGCCAGCAGCCCTGAGACCGGCACAGATACGCGGTATTTT.

A word on this clonotype: A much larger clonotype is one base distant, so this may be a read error. The rearrangement links TRBV2 to TRBJ1-1; D uncertain. The CDR3 extends over 12 amino acids. Germline lookup yields CDR1 SNHLY and CDR2 FYNNEI. This chain's CDR3 is CASNWREDEALF. DNA of the CDR3: TGTGCCAGCAACTGGCGGGAGGATGAAGCTCTCTTT.

Remarks on this clonotype: A clone one base away is much larger, so this may be a read error. The genes are TRBV4-1 and TRBJ2-7; no definite D call. CDR3 length: 13 amino acids. Trimming cost V 4 bases and J 5 bases, with 12 bases left between them. Germline CDR1 MGHRA, CDR2 YSYEKL. The CDR3 DNA sequence: TGCGCCAGCAGCCGAAGAGAAGCCCACGAGCAGTACTTC. It is translated as CASSRREAHEQYF.

This clonotype was observed at least ten times. The V and J genes are TRBV7-2 and TRBJ2-7; D gene unclear. The ends were cut back, 5 bases at V and 3 bases at J, with 11 bases in the middle. The V gene's germline CDR1 is SGHTA and CDR2 FQGNSA. The CDR3 contains 13 residues. The chain's CDR3 is CASSQNTVYEQYF. In DNA, the CDR3 is TGTGCCAGCAGCCAAAATACCGTCTACGAGCAGTACTTC.

On this clonotype itself: This may come from a read error, since a much larger clone is one base off. The V gene is TRBV11-2, the J gene TRBJ2-1; D is possibly TRBD2 (5 bases). V shed 5 bases and J shed 8 bases, with 13 bases lying between them. Germline values: CDR1 SGHAT, CDR2 FQNNGV. This CDR3 is built from 13 residues. This CDR3 is CASSEEAGDEQFF. CDR3 DNA: TGTGCCAGCAGCGAGGAGGCTGGCGATGAGCAGTTCTTC.

For this clonotype: A much more abundant neighbour one base away suggests this may be a read error. The rearrangement joins TRBV11-2 to TRBJ2-5, with D unclear. Germline V gives CDR1 SGHAT, CDR2 FQNNGV. This CDR3 region has 13 residues. Trimming cost V 6 bases and J 10 bases, with 18 bases left between them. The CDR3 is CASRGRTDRDQYF. DNA of the CDR3: TGTGCCAGCAGAGGACGGACCGACCGAGACCAGTACTTC.

This clonotype was detected many times. The chain joins TRBV24-1 to TRBJ2-1; TRBD2 matches 11 bases. CDR1 KGHDR and CDR2 SFDVKD come from the germline V gene. The CDR3 has 17 amino acids. After removal of 3 bases from V and 1 base from J, the junction contained 4 bases not matched to a gene. The CDR3 region is CATSDPASGRSYNEQFF. In nucleotides, the CDR3 is TGTGCCACCAGTGATCCCGCTAGCGGGAGGTCCTACAATGAGCAGTTCTTC.

This clonotype was seen repeatedly, ten times or more. The J gene is TRBJ2-1, the V gene TRBV20-1; 8 nucleotides align to TRBD2. Germline V gene sequence: CDR1 DFQATT, CDR2 SNEGSKA (reference sequence). The CDR3 contains 13 residues. Germline trimming cut 2 bases from V and 7 bases from J; bases unmatched to any gene: 4. The CDR3 DNA reads TGCAGTGCTAGACTAGCGGGTGCTAATGAGCAGTTCTTC. Protein sequence: CSARLAGANEQFF.

In the case of this clonotype: A much larger clone differs from this one at a single base, so this may be a read error. This chain connects TRBV6-5 to TRBJ2-2, with D perhaps being TRBD1 or TRBD2 (5 bases each). The CDR3 is made up of 14 amino acids. Germline CDR1 MNHEY, CDR2 SVGAGI. Deletions cut 4 bases from V and 7 bases from J, with 13 bases between. The CDR3 spells CASSFGTLSGELFF. The CDR3, as DNA: TGTGCCAGCAGTTTCGGGACCCTCAGCGGGGAGCTGTTTTTT.

This clonotype showed up many times. The rearrangement uses TRBV28 and TRBJ2-3, with no clear D. Germline V gene data show CDR1 as MDHEN and CDR2 as SYDVKM. CDR3 length: 10 residues. With 3 bases removed from V and 8 bases from J, the gap between germline ends came to 3 bases. The DNA for the CDR3 is TGTGCCAGCAGTTTTGGTACGCAGTATTTT. Protein: CASSFGTQYF.

This clonotype was detected many times. The chain joins TRBV7-9 to TRBJ1-1; D might be TRBD1 (5 bases). The CDR3 spans 16 residues. Germline values: CDR1 SEHNR, CDR2 FQNEAQ (reference sequence). V dropped 5 bases and J dropped 5 bases, with 21 bases sitting between them. The CDR3 here is CASSDRTAPEGTEAFF. The CDR3, as DNA: TGTGCCAGCAGCGACCGGACGGCCCCGGAGGGGACTGAAGCTTTCTTT.

In this sample, this clonotype turned up many times. The chain joins TRBV4-2 to TRBJ2-7; 8 bases fit TRBD2. The ends lost 2 bases at V and 3 bases at J; junction bases unmatched: 15. Germline CDR1 is LGHNA and CDR2 is YNFKEQ. There are 18 residues in the CDR3. Written as DNA, the CDR3 is TGTGCCAGCAGCCAATCACCTTACCCAGCGGGAGTAGTCTACGAGCAGTACTTC. Its protein is CASSQSPYPAGVVYEQYF.

This clonotype was counted at least ten times. V is TRBV29-1 and J is TRBJ1-2, with TRBD1 matching over 7 bases. CDR3 length: 12 amino acids. CDR1 SQVTM and CDR2 ANQGSEA come from the germline V gene. V was clipped by 3 bases and J by 4 bases; unmatched bases: 2. CDR3 coding DNA: TGCAGCGTTGACAGGGGGAGCTATGGCTACACCTTC. Its protein product is CSVDRGSYGYTF.

V gene TRBV20-1 combines with J gene TRBJ2-7; 10 bases line up with TRBD1. Per the germline V gene, CDR1 is DFQATT and CDR2 is SNEGSKA (reference sequence). The CDR3 runs 16 residues. The V segment lost 5 bases and the J segment 1 base; nucleotides outside the gene matches: 11. The CDR3: CSAHLLRTGGSYEQYF. The CDR3 coding sequence is TGCAGTGCTCATCTTCTGAGGACAGGGGGTTCCTACGAGCAGTACTTC.